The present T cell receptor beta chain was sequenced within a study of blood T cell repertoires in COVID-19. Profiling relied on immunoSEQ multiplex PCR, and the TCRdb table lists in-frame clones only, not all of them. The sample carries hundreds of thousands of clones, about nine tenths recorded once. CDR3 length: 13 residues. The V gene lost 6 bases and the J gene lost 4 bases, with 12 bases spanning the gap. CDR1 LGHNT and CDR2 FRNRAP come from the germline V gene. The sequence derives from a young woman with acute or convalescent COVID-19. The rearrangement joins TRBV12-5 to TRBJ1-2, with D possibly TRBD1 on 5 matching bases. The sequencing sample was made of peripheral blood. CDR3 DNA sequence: TGTGCTAGTGGCCGGTGGGGGGGCTATGGCTACACCTTC. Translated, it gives CASGRWGGYGYTF.